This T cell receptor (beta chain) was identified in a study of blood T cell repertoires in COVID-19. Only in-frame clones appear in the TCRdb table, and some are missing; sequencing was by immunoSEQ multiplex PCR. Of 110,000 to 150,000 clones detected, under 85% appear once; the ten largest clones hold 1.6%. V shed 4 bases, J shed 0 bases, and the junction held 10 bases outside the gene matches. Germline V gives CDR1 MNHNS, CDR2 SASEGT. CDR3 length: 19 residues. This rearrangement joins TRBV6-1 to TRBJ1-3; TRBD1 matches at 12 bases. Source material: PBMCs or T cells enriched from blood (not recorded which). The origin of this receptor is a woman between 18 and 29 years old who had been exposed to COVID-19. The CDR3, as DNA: TGTGCCAGCAGTGGACCGGGACAGGGGGCTCCTCTCTCTGGAAACACCATATATTTT. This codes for CASSGPGQGAPLSGNTIYF.